The present TCR beta chain was sequenced within a study of blood T cell repertoires in COVID-19. The CDR3 is 17 amino acids. V trimming: 0 bases; J trimming: 2 bases; junction bases outside the gene matches: 10. The germline V gene encodes CDR1 LNHDA and CDR2 SQIVND (reference sequence). Original analysis: Cell counts per sample came from amplifying reference gene primers. The protocol was immunoSEQ multiplex PCR, while the TCRdb copy is restricted to in-frame clones and leaves out a portion. Clone size and the V and J calls come from that table; the DNA yielded D and trimming. Of roughly 290,000 clones in the sample, around 82% were seen once. Followed longitudinally, the Seattle patients had been enrolled during active infection.

The clonotype originates from a person aged 65-85 years with COVID-19, enrolled during active disease. Material for sequencing was peripheral blood. The V and J genes are TRBV19 and TRBJ2-7, with 7 bases lining up with TRBD2. The CDR3 protein is CASSIDFGGSSAYEQYF. Written as DNA, the CDR3 is TGTGCCAGTAGTATAGATTTCGGCGGGAGTTCTGCCTACGAGCAGTACTTC.